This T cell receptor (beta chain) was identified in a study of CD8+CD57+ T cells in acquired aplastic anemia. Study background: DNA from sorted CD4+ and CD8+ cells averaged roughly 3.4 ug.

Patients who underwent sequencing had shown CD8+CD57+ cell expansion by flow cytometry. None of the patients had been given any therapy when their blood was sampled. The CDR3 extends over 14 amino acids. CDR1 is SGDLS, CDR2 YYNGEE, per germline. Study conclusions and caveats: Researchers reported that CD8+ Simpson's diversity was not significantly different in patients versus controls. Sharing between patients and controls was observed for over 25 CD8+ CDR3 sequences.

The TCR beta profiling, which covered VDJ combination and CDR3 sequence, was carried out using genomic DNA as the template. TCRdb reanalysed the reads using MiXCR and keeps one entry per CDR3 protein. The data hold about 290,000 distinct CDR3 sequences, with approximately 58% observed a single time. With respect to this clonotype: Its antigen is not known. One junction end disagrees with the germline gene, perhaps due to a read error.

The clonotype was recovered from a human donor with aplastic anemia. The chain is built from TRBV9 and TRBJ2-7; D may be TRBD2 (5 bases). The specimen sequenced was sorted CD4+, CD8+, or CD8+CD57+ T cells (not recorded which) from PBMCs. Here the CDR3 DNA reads TGTGCCAGCAGCGTAGTGCCAGAGGGAGACGAGCAGGACTTC. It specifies CASSVVPEGDEQDF.